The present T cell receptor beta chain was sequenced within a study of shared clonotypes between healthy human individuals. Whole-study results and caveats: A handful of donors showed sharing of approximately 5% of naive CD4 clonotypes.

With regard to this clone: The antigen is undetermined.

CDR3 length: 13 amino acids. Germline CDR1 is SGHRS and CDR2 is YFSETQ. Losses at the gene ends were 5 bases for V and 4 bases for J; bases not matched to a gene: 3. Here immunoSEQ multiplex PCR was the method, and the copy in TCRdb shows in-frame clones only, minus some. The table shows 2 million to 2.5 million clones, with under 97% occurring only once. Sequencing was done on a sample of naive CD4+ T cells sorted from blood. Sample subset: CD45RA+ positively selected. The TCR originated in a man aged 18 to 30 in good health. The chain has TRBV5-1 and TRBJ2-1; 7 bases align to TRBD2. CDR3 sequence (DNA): TGCGCCAGCAGTTGGACTAGGTACAATGAGCAGTTCTTC. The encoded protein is CASSWTRYNEQFF. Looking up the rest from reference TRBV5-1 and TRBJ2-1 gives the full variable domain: KAGVTQTPRYLIKTRGQQVTLSCSPISGHRSVSWYQQTPGQGLQFLFEYFSETQRNKGNFPGRFSGRQFSNSRSEMNVSTLELGDSALYLCASSWTRYNEQFFGPGTRLTVL.